This T cell receptor beta chain derives from a study of siplizumab effects on memory and regulatory T cells. As for this clone: Its antigen is currently unknown.

Deletions cut 2 bases from V and 2 bases from J, with 9 bases between. This CDR3 spans 15 amino acids. From germline, CDR1 is SEHNR and CDR2 FQNEAQ (reference sequence). Study-wide findings and caveats: With siplizumab, Treg-derived clones averaged roughly 69% of mappable alloreactive CD4+ clones, versus roughly 27% in controls. Only a minor fraction of alloreactive clones mapped to unstimulated subsets. Naive T cells appeared more varied than memory cells and looked like key alloresponse contributors.

Approximately 100,000 TCR templates per sample were sequenced. The data were produced by immunoSEQ multiplex PCR, yet TCRdb's version contains in-frame clones alone and is incomplete. Here the sample spans around 100,000 clones, less than 95% being singletons. The source material was non-Treg CD4+ T cells sorted from blood. The chain joins TRBV7-9 to TRBJ2-2, with a tentative D call TRBD2 (6 bases). The TCR was taken from a human donor in good health. CDR3 bases: TGTGCCAGCAGCTTACGAGGGACTAACACCGGGGAGCTGTTTTTT. Protein product: CASSLRGTNTGELFF.